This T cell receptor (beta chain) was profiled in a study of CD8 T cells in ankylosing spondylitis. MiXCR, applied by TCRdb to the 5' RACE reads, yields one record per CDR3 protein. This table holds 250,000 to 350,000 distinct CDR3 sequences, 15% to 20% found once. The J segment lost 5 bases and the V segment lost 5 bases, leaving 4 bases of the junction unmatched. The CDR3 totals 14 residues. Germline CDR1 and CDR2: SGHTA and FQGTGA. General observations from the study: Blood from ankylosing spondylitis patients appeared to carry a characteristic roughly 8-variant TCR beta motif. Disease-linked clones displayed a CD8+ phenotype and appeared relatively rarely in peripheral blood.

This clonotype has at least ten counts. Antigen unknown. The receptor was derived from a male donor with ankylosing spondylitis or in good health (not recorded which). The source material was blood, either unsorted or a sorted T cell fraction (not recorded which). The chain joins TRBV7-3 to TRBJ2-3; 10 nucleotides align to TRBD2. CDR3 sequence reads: CASSQAGGRDTQYF. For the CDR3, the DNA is TGTGCCAGCAGCCAAGCGGGGGGGCGAGATACGCAGTATTTT. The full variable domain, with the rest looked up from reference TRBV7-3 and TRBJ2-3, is GAGVSQTPSNKVTEKGKYVELRCDPISGHTALYWYRQSLGQGPEFLIYFQGTGAADDSGLPNDRFFAVRPEGSVSTLKIQRTERGDSAVYLCASSQAGGRDTQYFGPGTRLTVL.